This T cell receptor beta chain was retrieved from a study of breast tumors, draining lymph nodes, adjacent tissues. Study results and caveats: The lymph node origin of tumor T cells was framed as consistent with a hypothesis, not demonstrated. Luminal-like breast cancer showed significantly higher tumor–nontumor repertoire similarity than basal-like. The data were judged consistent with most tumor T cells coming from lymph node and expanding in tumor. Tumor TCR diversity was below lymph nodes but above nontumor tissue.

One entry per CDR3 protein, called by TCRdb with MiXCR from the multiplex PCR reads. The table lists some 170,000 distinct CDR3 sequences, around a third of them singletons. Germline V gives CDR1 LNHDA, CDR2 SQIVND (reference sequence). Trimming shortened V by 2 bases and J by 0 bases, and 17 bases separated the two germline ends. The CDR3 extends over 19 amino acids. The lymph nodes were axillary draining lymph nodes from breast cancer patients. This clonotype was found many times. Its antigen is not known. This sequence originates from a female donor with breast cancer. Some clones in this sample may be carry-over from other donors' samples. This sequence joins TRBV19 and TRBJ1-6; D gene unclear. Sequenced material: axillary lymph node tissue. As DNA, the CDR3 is TGTGCCAGTAGTATATTATGGCTGCGAACCAGCTCCTATAATTCACCCCTCCACTTT. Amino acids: CASSILWLRTSSYNSPLHF. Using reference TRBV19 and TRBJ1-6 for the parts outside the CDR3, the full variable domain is DGGITQSPKYLFRKEGQNVTLSCEQNLNHDAMYWYRQDPGQGLRLIYYSQIVNDFQKGDIAEGYSVSREKKESFPLTVTSAQKNPTAFYLCASSILWLRTSSYNSPLHFGNGTRLTVT.